One and the same sample provided the 3 T cell receptor beta chains below, sequenced in a study of post-analysis software for immune sequencing data. Which antigens these TCRs recognize remains unknown. Tagging with unique molecular identifiers was a feature of the TCR beta cDNA libraries. MiXCR, run by TCRdb on the PCR reads, gives a single entry per CDR3 protein. The repertoire holds some 800,000 distinct CDR3 sequences, with approximately 44% as singletons. General study points: Patients carried 5 or 6 TRBV segments more frequently than controls did, and TRBV5-6, TRBV5-1 and TRBV20-1 were among them.

Sequenced input: blood. The origin of the receptors is a girl aged 10 to 17 with multiple sclerosis.

This clonotype was counted between two and nine times. CDR3 sequence reads: CASRSKGGITEAFF. The CDR3 DNA is TGTGCCAGCAGATCCAAGGGGGGAATCACTGAAGCTTTCTTT. This chain uses TRBV12-3 or TRBV12-4 with TRBJ1-1, with D maybe TRBD1 (6 bases). V lost 6 bases to trimming and J lost 4 bases, with 15 bases between them. This CDR3 is built from 14 residues.

The chain joins TRBV2 to TRBJ2-1, with D possibly being TRBD2 (6 bases). Trimming cost V 5 bases and J 0 bases, with 14 bases left between them. The CDR3 covers 16 residues. The germline V gene has CDR1 SNHLY and CDR2 FYNNEI. The CDR3 protein is CASSSSWRGSYNEQFF. DNA of the CDR3: TGTGCCAGCAGTTCCTCTTGGAGGGGCTCCTACAATGAGCAGTTCTTC.

The chain carries TRBV5-1 and TRBJ1-2, with D uncertain. CDR3 length equals 14 residues. V was cut by 4 bases and J by 4 bases, with 14 bases left in between. Germline V gene sequence: CDR1 SGHRS, CDR2 YFSETQ. CDR3 in DNA: TGCGCCAGCAGCGCGGATCACTGCCGCTATGGCTACACCTTC. As protein: CASSADHCRYGYTF.